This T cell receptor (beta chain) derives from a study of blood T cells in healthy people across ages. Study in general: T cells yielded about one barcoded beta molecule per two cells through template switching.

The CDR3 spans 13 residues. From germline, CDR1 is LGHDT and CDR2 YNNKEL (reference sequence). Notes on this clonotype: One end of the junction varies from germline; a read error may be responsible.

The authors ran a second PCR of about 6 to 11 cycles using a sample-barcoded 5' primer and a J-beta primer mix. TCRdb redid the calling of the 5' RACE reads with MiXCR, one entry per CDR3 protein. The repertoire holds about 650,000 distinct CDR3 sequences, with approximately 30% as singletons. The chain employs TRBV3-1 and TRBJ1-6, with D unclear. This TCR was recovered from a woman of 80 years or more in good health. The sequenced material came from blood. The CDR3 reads CASGQDQVNPLHF. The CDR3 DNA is TGTGCCAGCGGCCAAGACCAGGTCAACCCCCTCCACTTT.